The rows below give T cell receptor beta chains drawn from one sample of a study of shared clonotypes between healthy human individuals. Here immunoSEQ multiplex PCR was the method, and the copy in TCRdb shows in-frame clones only, minus some. The data contain some 2.3 million clones, 93% of them singletons. The sample taken for sequencing was naive CD4+ T cells from PBMCs. The receptors were gathered from a man aged 18 to 29 in good health. Some clones in this sample may be carry-over from other donors' samples. CDR3s include the opening cysteine and the closing phenylalanine or tryptophan. Each record gives: D gene, J gene, CDR3 length, clone size, V gene, CDR3 DNA, CDR3 protein. A D gene is named only where the DNA matches it firmly. Clone size appears in some rows only: once, few, many, or a class for an expanded clone.

TRBD2,TRBJ2-3,18,NA,TRBV29-1,TGCAGCGTTGAAGATCCTCGACGGGGAGCGGGAAAGGCAGATACGCAGTATTTT,CSVEDPRRGAGKADTQYF
TRBD2,TRBJ2-3,16,once,TRBV29-1,TGCAGCGTTGAAGGACAGCTAGCGGGAGCGACAGATACGCAGTATTTT,CSVEGQLAGATDTQYF
NA,TRBJ2-3,13,NA,TRBV29-1,TGCAGCGTTGAAGTGGACGGCCCAGATACGCAGTATTTT,CSVEVDGPDTQYF
NA,TRBJ2-3,14,NA,TRBV5-1,TGCGCCAGCAGCTTACAGGGCCGGGGAGATACGCAGTATTTT,CASSLQGRGDTQYF
TRBD1,TRBJ1-6,15,NA,TRBV28,TGTGCCAGCAGTTACGGGACAGGGGGGAATTCACCCCTCCACTTT,CASSYGTGGNSPLHF
TRBD2,TRBJ2-7,15,once,TRBV9,TGTGCCAGCAGCGCCGGACTAGGAGTCGGCTACGAGCAGTACTTC,CASSAGLGVGYEQYF
NA,TRBJ2-3,11,NA,TRBV28,TGTGCCAGCAGTTTTCGGGATACGCAGTATTTT,CASSFRDTQYF
NA,TRBJ2-4,13,NA,TRBV5-1,TGCGCCAGCAGCTTGAATACAGATAACATTCAGTACTTC,CASSLNTDNIQYF
TRBD2,TRBJ2-2,15,NA,TRBV5-1,TGCGCCAGCAGCTTTCTAGCGGGAGCAGACGGGGAGCTGTTTTTT,CASSFLAGADGELFF
NA,TRBJ1-6,18,NA,TRBV4-1,TGCGCCAGCAGCCAAGAATCAGTCCTGAGCTCCTATAATTCACCCCTCCACTTT,CASSQESVLSSYNSPLHF
NA,TRBJ1-4,15,NA,TRBV4-3,TGCGCCAGCAGCCATGGGACATCCCTTAATGAAAAACTGTTTTTT,CASSHGTSLNEKLFF
TRBD1,TRBJ2-2,14,NA,TRBV6-6,TGTGCCAGTAGGACAGGATTGAACACCGGGGAGCTGTTTTTT,CASRTGLNTGELFF
NA,TRBJ2-1,14,NA,TRBV5-1,TGCGCCAGCAGCTTGACGCCCGGGGACAATGAGCAGTTCTTC,CASSLTPGDNEQFF
NA,TRBJ1-3,14,NA,TRBV4-1,TGCGCCAGCAGCCTCACAGGGAGGGGGAACACCATATATTTT,CASSLTGRGNTIYF
TRBD2,TRBJ2-3,16,NA,TRBV4-3,TGCGCCAGCAGACGGACTAGCGGGAGCTCTACAGATACGCAGTATTTT,CASRRTSGSSTDTQYF
NA,TRBJ1-2,18,NA,TRBV4-1,TGCGCCAGCAGCCAAGATTTGAAAGGACGTCGCGGAACGTATGGCTACACCTTC,CASSQDLKGRRGTYGYTF
TRBD1,TRBJ1-2,16,NA,TRBV5-4,TGTGCCAGCAGCAGAGCCGGGACAGATACTAACTATGGCTACACCTTC,CASSRAGTDTNYGYTF
NA,TRBJ2-3,14,NA,TRBV11-2,TGTGCCAGCAGCCAAGGGGGGTGGACAGATACGCAGTATTTT,CASSQGGWTDTQYF
TRBD1,TRBJ2-3,14,NA,TRBV5-1,TGCGCCAGCAGCTTGCGACAGGGAGCAGATACGCAGTATTTT,CASSLRQGADTQYF
NA,TRBJ1-2,14,NA,TRBV2,TGTGCCAGCAGTGGGACACAGGGTGTCTATGGCTACACCTTC,CASSGTQGVYGYTF
TRBD1,TRBJ1-4,16,NA,TRBV28,TGTGCCAGCAGAACCCATCTGGACAGGGGAAATGAAAAACTGTTTTTT,CASRTHLDRGNEKLFF
NA,TRBJ2-7,13,NA,TRBV28,TGTGCCAGCGGCACCGGGACACCGTACGAGCAGTACTTC,CASGTGTPYEQYF
NA,TRBJ2-1,13,once,TRBV10-3,TGTGCCATCACTGGGGGGCCGGGGAATGAGCAGTTCTTC,CAITGGPGNEQFF
NA,TRBJ1-2,15,NA,TRBV11-2,TGTGCCAGCAGCGATCTACTCCGGGGGGCCTATGGCTACACCTTC,CASSDLLRGAYGYTF
NA,TRBJ1-2,13,NA,TRBV18,TGTGCCAGCTCACCAAGGGCCGACTATGGCTACACCTTC,CASSPRADYGYTF
NA,TRBJ2-3,13,NA,TRBV30,TGTGCCTGGTCACCTTCCTCGGCTTCTACGCAGTATTTT,CAWSPSSASTQYF
NA,TRBJ2-3,13,once,TRBV6-5,TGTGCCAGCGAAGCCCCTGGCACAGATACGCAGTATTTT,CASEAPGTDTQYF
TRBD1,TRBJ1-5,15,once,TRBV2,TGTGCCAGCAGTGAGGGACAGGCGGGCAATCAGCCCCAGCATTTT,CASSEGQAGNQPQHF
NA,TRBJ2-1,17,NA,TRBV5-1,TGCGCCAGCAGCTTGGGAGGGGCCTCTGCCCGATTGGATGAGCAGTTCTTC,CASSLGGASARLDEQFF
NA,TRBJ1-5,13,NA,TRBV5-1,TGCGCCAGCAGCACAGAATGGTCGGAGCCCCAGCATTTT,CASSTEWSEPQHF
TRBD1,TRBJ2-3,15,NA,TRBV5-1,TGCGCCAGCAGCTGGACAGGGGATCGGCCAGATACGCAGTATTTT,CASSWTGDRPDTQYF
NA,TRBJ2-1,18,NA,TRBV4-1,TGCGCCAGCAGCCAAGAAAAAACCGGGACCCCCTGGAAGTTCCAGCAGTTCTTC,CASSQEKTGTPWKFQQFF
TRBD1,TRBJ2-5,17,NA,TRBV14,TGTGCCAGCAGCCATCCCGCCGACAGGGCGTACCAAGAGACCCAGTACTTC,CASSHPADRAYQETQYF
TRBD1,TRBJ1-1,16,NA,TRBV10-3,TGTGCCATCAGAAAAACCACCGGACAGGCGGACACTGAAGCTTTCTTT,CAIRKTTGQADTEAFF
NA,TRBJ2-1,13,NA,TRBV6-5,TGTGCCAGCAGTTACTTCGGGTACAATGAGCAGTTCTTC,CASSYFGYNEQFF
NA,TRBJ2-4,16,NA,TRBV7-9,TGTGCCAGCAGCCCGGTCTTGGGGGGAGCCAAAAACATTCAGTACTTC,CASSPVLGGAKNIQYF
NA,TRBJ1-1,11,NA,TRBV6-1,TGTGCCAGCAGTGAAGCGGCCAAAGCTTTCTTT,CASSEAAKAFF
NA,TRBJ2-7,12,NA,TRBV28,TGTGCCAGCAGTAGGACCTACGAGGAGCAGTACTTC,CASSRTYEEQYF
NA,TRBJ1-2,14,NA,TRBV29-1,TGCAGCGCTATCCGACTCGACAGAGGAGATGGCTACACCTTC,CSAIRLDRGDGYTF
TRBD1,TRBJ1-5,14,NA,TRBV27,TGTGCCAGCAGTCGACAGGGGGCGAGGCAGCCCCAGCATTTT,CASSRQGARQPQHF
NA,TRBJ1-2,13,once,TRBV29-1,TGCAGCGTTGAACAGGGGAAGTCGGGAGGCTACACCTTC,CSVEQGKSGGYTF
NA,TRBJ1-2,17,NA,TRBV4-3,TGCGCCAGCAGCCAAGAACTTCCCTTGCAGGGACTAGCTGGCTACACCTTC,CASSQELPLQGLAGYTF
TRBD2,TRBJ2-7,16,NA,TRBV5-1,TGCGCCAGCAGCTTGGAGGGGACTAGCGGGACCTACGAGCAGTACTTC,CASSLEGTSGTYEQYF
NA,TRBJ1-1,15,NA,TRBV4-2,TGTGCCAGCAGCCCCCTCACCCGTCCCAACACTGAAGCTTTCTTT,CASSPLTRPNTEAFF
NA,TRBJ1-1,13,NA,TRBV29-1,TGCAGCGTGAGGCAGTTATTGAACACTGAAGCTTTCTTT,CSVRQLLNTEAFF
TRBD2,TRBJ2-3,12,NA,TRBV30,TGTGCCTGGAGGGAAGCGGGAGTTACGCAGTATTTT,CAWREAGVTQYF
NA,TRBJ2-3,15,NA,TRBV2,TGTGCCAGCAGTGATGTGGTCGGAGGCACAGATACGCAGTATTTT,CASSDVVGGTDTQYF
TRBD2,TRBJ2-3,16,once,TRBV2,TGTGCCAGCAGGGAGGGACTAGCGGGGGGCACAGATACGCAGTATTTT,CASREGLAGGTDTQYF
NA,TRBJ2-7,11,NA,TRBV2,TGTGCCAGCAGTGAGAACGCCGCGCAGTACTTC,CASSENAAQYF
TRBD2,TRBJ2-1,17,NA,TRBV29-1,TGCAGCGTTGAGGGACTAGCGGGACCCAAAACATACAATGAGCAGTTCTTC,CSVEGLAGPKTYNEQFF
TRBD1,TRBJ2-4,13,once,TRBV18,TGTGCCAGCTCCGGGGACAGGGGTGACATTCAGTACTTC,CASSGDRGDIQYF
NA,TRBJ2-7,14,NA,TRBV7-2,TGTGCCAGCAGCCTAGTTGGGGCCGCCTACGAGCAGTACTTC,CASSLVGAAYEQYF
NA,TRBJ2-2,14,NA,TRBV27,TGTGCCAGCAGTCCCACTAGGGGCTCTGGGGAGCTGTTTTTT,CASSPTRGSGELFF
NA,TRBJ1-1,13,NA,TRBV6-5,TGTGCCAGCCGAAAAAGTCAAGGCACTGAAGCTTTCTTT,CASRKSQGTEAFF
NA,TRBJ2-7,14,NA,TRBV7-2,TGTGCCAGCAGCTTAGACTATCTGCATCGAGAGCAGTACTTC,CASSLDYLHREQYF
TRBD1,TRBJ1-4,13,NA,TRBV6-5,TGTGCCACCCGGGACAGGCCAAATGAAAAACTGTTTTTT,CATRDRPNEKLFF
TRBD1,TRBJ1-2,16,NA,TRBV5-1,TGCGCCAGCAGCTTGCCCCCTGGACAGGCCGTCTATGGCTACACCTTC,CASSLPPGQAVYGYTF